This record looks at one TCR beta chain sequence and its context. These data come from a study of blood T cell repertoires in COVID-19. Study summary: Acute and convalescent COVID-19 specimens originated in the United States, Italy and Spain. Nucleic acid was either cDNA or gDNA, and it came from T cells, B-cell-depleted T cells, or PBMCs.

In the study's own analysis: Reference gene primer amplification yielded estimated nucleated cell counts. Some clones are missing from TCRdb's copy, which holds only in-frame ones; the method was immunoSEQ multiplex PCR. Clone size and the V and J calls come from that table; the DNA yielded D and trimming. The table lists a few hundred thousand clones, roughly 89% of them singletons. Sequencing was done on a sample of peripheral blood. This receptor was obtained from a man aged 55 to 69 who had recovered from COVID-19.

The CDR3 here is CASSFGTGEQYF. The CDR3 region has the DNA TGTGCCAGCAGCTTTGGTACCGGGGAGCAGTACTTC. V and J are TRBV7-8 and TRBJ2-7; D call uncertain. The CDR3 totals 12 residues. Germline-derived CDR1 and CDR2 are SGHVS and FQNEAQ. Trimming stripped 3 bases from V and 7 bases from J, with 10 bases between.